This note documents a single T cell receptor (beta chain) sequence. The assay was immunoSEQ multiplex PCR, and TCRdb's table has in-frame clones only and misses some. The data hold around 150,000 clones, with roughly 90% observed a single time. The data were obtained in a study of blood T cell repertoires in COVID-19. As for the study in general: The origin of the acute and convalescent COVID-19 samples was the United States, Italy and Spain.

Specimen: peripheral blood. The clonotype comes from a young man with COVID-19, enrolled during active disease.

CDR3 sequence reads: CASSLGRGGNTIYF. In DNA form, the CDR3 reads TGTGCCAGCAGCTTGGGCAGGGGTGGAAACACCATATATTTT. This chain joins TRBV7-2 and TRBJ1-3; D might be TRBD1 (6 bases). The CDR3 has 14 amino acids. Germline CDR1 reads SGHTA; CDR2 reads FQGNSA. V was pared by 3 bases and J by 3 bases, with 9 bases between.